The clone carrying this TCR beta chain came up a few times. The antigen remains undetermined. This entry is derived from a study of vaccination and CD4 T cells after COVID-19. The sample's treatment: 10-day PBMC culture with coronavirus spike peptide pools or control peptides (ViraFEST assay). On day 3 and again on day 7, fresh IL-2 medium was used to replace half the medium. With the Oncomine TCR Beta short-read assay, DNA from cultured CD4+ T cells was sequenced. TCRdb redid the calling of the PCR reads with MiXCR, one entry per CDR3 protein. The sample has 8,000 or so distinct CDR3 sequences; 20% to 25% are singletons. The CDR3 has 14 amino acids. Germline values: CDR1 MNHEY, CDR2 SVGAGI. Between the trimmed V and J ends, which lost 1 base and 4 bases, there was a span of 8 bases.

The sequencing here drew on CD4+ T cells from blood, cultured in vitro, taken after SARS-CoV-2 vaccination. This clonotype was sampled from a human donor who had recovered from COVID-19. The rearrangement joins TRBV6-5 to TRBJ1-5; no definite D call. CDR3 DNA: TGTGCCAGCAGTTACTTGGGTGGGAATCAGCCCCAGCATTTT. Translated: CASSYLGGNQPQHF.